The clone carrying this TCR beta chain was seen repeatedly, ten times or more. Its specificity is unknown. This entry belongs to a study of T cell repertoires in cytomegalovirus infection. On the study more broadly: Well-studied HLA-B-restricted CMV epitopes were used in the study alongside recently identified HLA-C-restricted ones. Matching HLA type and CMV infection were both indicated by public TCR beta signatures. Broader study findings: Clonotypes of TCR beta that were HLA-C-restricted and CMV-specific dominated the ex vivo response.

In germline, CDR1 is SGHTA, CDR2 FQGNSA. The CDR3 consists of 15 residues. Trimming stripped 5 bases from V and 5 bases from J, with 18 bases between. TCRdb used MiXCR to reprocess the reads, holding one entry per CDR3 protein. This table has under 300,000 distinct CDR3 sequences, approximately 22% appearing once. The source is a human donor in good health (CMV status not recorded). Some clones in this sample may be carry-over from other donors' samples. V usage is TRBV7-2 and J usage is TRBJ2-5; TRBD2 is a possible D gene (5 bases). The sample here was cultured PBMCs, taken from culture after CMV antigen stimulation. DNA of the CDR3: TGTGCCAGCAGCCCCCGCGATGCTAGGGAGGAGACCCAGTACTTC. Its translation is CASSPRDAREETQYF.